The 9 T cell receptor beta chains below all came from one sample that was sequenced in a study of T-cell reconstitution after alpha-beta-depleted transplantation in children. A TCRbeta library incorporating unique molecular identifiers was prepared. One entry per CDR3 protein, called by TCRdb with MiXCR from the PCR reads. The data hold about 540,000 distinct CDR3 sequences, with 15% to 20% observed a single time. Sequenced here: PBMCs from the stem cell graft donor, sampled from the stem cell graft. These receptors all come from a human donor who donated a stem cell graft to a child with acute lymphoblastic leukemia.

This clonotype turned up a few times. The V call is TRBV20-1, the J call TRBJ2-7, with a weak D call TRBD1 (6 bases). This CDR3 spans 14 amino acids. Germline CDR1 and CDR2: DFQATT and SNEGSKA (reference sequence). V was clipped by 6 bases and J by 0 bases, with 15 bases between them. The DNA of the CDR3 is TGCAGTGCCCCCTCGCAGGGGTTCTCCTACGAGCAGTACTTC. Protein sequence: CSAPSQGFSYEQYF.

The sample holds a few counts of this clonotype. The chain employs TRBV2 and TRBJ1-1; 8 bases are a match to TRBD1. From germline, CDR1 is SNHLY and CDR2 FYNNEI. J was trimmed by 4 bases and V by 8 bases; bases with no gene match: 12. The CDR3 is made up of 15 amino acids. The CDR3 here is CASGRTGMLSTEAFF. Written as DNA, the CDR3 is TGTGCCAGCGGTAGGACAGGGATGTTAAGCACTGAAGCTTTCTTT. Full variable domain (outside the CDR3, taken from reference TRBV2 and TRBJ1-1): EPEVTQTPSHQVTQMGQEVILRCVPISNHLYFYWYRQILGQKVEFLVSFYNNEISEKSEIFDDQFSVERPDGSNFTLKIRSTKLEDSAMYFCASGRTGMLSTEAFFGQGTRLTVV.

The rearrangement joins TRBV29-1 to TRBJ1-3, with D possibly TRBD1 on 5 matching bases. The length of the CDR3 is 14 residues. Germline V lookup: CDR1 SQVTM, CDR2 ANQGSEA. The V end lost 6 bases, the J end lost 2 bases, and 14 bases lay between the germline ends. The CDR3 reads CSVQRQSPGNTIYF. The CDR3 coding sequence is TGCAGCGTGCAGAGACAGTCGCCTGGAAACACCATATATTTT.

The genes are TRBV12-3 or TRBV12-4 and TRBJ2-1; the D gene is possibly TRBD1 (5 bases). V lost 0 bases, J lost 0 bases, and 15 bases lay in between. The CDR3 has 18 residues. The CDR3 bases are TGTGCCAGCAGTTTAGCGGGGCTCGTCGGCGGCTCCTACAATGAGCAGTTCTTC. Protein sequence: CASSLAGLVGGSYNEQFF.

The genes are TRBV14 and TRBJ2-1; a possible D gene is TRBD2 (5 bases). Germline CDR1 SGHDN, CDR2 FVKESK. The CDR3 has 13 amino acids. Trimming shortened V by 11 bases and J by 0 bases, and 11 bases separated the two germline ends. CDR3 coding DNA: TGTGCCTGCAAGCGGAGCTCCTACAATGAGCAGTTCTTC. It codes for CACKRSSYNEQFF.

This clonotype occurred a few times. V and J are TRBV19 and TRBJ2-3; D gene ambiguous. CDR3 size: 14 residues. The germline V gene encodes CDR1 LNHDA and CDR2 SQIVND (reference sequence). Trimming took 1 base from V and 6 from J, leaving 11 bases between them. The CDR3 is CASSIGAPPDTQYF. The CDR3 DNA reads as TGTGCCAGTAGTATAGGGGCGCCGCCGGATACGCAGTATTTT.

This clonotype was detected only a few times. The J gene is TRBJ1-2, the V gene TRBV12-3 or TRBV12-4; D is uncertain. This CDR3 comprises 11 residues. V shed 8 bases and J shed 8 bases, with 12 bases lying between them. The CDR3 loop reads CASWRLSGYTF. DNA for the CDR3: TGTGCCAGCTGGAGACTCTCGGGCTACACCTTC.

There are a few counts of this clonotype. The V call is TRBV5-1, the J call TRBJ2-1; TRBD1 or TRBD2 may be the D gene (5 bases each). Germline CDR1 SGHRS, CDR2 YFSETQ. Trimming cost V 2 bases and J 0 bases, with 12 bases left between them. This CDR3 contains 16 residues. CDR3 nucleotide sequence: TGCGCCAGCAGCTTAGTGGGGCTAGCCTCCTACAATGAGCAGTTCTTC. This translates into CASSLVGLASYNEQFF. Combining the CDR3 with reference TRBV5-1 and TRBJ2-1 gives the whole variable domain KAGVTQTPRYLIKTRGQQVTLSCSPISGHRSVSWYQQTPGQGLQFLFEYFSETQRNKGNFPGRFSGRQFSNSRSEMNVSTLELGDSALYLCASSLVGLASYNEQFFGPGTRLTVL.

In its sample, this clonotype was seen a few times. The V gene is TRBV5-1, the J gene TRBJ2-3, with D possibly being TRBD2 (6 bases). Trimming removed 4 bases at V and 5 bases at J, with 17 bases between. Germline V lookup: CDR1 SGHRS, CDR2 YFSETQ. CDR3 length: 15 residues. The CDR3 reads CASSPRGVSGDTQYF. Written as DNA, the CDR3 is TGCGCCAGCAGCCCCCGCGGGGTTTCGGGAGATACGCAGTATTTT.